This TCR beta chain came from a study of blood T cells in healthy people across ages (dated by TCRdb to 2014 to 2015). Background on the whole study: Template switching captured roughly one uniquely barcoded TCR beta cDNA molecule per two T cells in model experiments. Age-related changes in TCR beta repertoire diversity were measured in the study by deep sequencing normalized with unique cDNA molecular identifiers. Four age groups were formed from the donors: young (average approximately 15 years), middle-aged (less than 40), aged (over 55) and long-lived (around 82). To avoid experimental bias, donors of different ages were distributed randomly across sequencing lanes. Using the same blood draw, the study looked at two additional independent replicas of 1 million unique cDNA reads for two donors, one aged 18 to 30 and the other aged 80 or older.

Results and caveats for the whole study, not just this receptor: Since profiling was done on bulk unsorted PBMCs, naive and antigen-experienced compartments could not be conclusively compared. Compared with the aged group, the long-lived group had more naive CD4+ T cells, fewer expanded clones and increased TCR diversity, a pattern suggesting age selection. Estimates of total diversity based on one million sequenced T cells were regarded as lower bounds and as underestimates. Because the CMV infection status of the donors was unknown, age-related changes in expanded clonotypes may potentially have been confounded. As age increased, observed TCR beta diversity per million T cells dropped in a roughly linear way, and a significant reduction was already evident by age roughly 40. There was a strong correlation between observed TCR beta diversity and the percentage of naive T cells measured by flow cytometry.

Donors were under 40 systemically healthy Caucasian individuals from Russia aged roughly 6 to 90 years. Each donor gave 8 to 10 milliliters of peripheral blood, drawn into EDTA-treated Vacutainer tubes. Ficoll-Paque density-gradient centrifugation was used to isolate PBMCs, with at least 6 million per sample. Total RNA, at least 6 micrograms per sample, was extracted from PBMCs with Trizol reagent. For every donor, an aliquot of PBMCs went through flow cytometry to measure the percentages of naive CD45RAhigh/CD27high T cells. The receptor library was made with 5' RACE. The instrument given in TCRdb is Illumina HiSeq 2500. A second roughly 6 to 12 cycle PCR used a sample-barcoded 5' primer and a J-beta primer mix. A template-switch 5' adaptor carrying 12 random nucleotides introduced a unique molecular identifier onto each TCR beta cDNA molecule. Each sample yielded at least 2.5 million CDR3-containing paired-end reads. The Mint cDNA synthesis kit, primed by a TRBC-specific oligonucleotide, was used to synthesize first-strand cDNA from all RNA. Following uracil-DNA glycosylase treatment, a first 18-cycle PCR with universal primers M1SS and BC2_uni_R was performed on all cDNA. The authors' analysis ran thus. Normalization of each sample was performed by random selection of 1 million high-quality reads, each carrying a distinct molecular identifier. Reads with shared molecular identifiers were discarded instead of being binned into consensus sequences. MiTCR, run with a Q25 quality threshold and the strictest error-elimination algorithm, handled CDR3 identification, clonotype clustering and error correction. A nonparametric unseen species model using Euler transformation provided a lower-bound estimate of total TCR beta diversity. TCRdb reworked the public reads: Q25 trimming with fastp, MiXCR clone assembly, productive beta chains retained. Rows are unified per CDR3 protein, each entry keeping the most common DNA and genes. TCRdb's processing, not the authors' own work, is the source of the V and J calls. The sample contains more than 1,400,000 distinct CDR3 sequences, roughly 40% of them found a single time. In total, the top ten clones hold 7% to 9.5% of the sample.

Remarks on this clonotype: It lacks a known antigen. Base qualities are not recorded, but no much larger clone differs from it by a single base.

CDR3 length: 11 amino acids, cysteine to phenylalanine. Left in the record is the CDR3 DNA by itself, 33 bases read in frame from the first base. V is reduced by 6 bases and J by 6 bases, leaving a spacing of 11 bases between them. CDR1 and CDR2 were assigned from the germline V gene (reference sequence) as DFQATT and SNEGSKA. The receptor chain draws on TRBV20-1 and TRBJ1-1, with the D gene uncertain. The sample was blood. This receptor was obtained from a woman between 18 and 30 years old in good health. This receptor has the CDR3 CSASGQPEAFF. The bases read TGCAGTGCCTCCGGGCAGCCTGAAGCTTTCTTT.